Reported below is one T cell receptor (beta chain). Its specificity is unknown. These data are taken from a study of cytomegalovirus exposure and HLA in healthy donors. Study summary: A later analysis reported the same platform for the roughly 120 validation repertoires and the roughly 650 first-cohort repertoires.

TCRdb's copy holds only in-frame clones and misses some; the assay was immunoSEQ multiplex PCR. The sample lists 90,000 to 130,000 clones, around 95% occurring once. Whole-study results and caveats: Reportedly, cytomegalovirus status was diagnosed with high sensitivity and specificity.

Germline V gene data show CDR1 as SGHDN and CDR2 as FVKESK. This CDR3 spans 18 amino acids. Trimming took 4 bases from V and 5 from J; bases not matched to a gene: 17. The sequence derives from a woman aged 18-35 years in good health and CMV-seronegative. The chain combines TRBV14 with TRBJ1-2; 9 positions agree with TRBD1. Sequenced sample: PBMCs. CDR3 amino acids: CASSPTWNRDRVGYGYTF. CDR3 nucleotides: TGTGCCAGCAGCCCAACATGGAACCGGGACAGGGTTGGGTATGGCTACACCTTC.